The T cell receptor beta chain described here comes from a study of identical twins. Findings of the study overall: Cross-sectional statistics underpinned the conclusions; the same donors were not followed.

There are many counts of this clonotype. Its antigen remains unknown. TCRdb passed the 5' RACE reads through MiXCR, listing each CDR3 protein once. The sample holds 650,000 to 800,000 distinct CDR3 sequences, about 9.4% seen once. The CDR3 consists of 13 residues. Trimming took 1 base from V and 7 from J, leaving 10 bases between them. Germline-derived CDR1 and CDR2 are MNHEY and SVGAGI. These same records also appear under a second study, on yellow fever vaccine responses in identical twins.

The clonotype was recovered from a woman under 30 in good health. This chain uses TRBV6-5 with TRBJ1-1; no clear D gene. The source material was PBMCs. CDR3 coding DNA: TGTGCCAGCAGTTACTTACAGCGGGATGAAGCTTTCTTT. Encoded protein: CASSYLQRDEAFF.